These 30 T cell receptor beta chains came from one sample sequenced in a study of T cell repertoires in aging, cancer and after chemotherapy. Multiplex touch-down PCR with TRB-A/B primers amplified rearranged V-D-J TRB sequences. MiXCR, applied by TCRdb to the multiplex PCR reads, yields one record per CDR3 protein. The top ten hold roughly 2.8% of the sample, which has several thousand distinct CDR3 sequences, around a quarter seen once. TCR beta rearrangements were amplified from peripheral blood genomic DNA. The sample consisted of blood. The source is a human donor in good health.

The sample holds a few counts of this clonotype. This chain uses TRBV20-1 with TRBJ2-7, with D unclear. Germline CDR1 reads DFQATT; CDR2 reads SNEGSKA (reference sequence). The CDR3 loop spans 13 amino acids. V lost 3 bases, J lost 6 bases, and 15 bases lay in between. The CDR3: CSASQPSTLEQYF. The CDR3 DNA is TGCAGTGCTAGTCAGCCCTCTACCCTCGAGCAGTACTTC.

The chain has TRBV10-3 and TRBJ1-2; D is possibly TRBD1 (5 bases). This CDR3 comprises 12 residues. Trimming took off 6 bases at V and 7 bases at J, with 12 bases between the two ends. Germline V gene data show CDR1 as ENHRY and CDR2 as SYGVKD. The CDR3: CAISRDQRGYTF. The CDR3 DNA reads TGTGCCATCAGCCGGGACCAGCGTGGCTACACCTTC.

In its sample, this clonotype ranks as medium-sized. The J gene is TRBJ1-3, the V gene TRBV6-2 or TRBV6-3; D is ambiguous. The CDR3 has 14 residues. Trimming removed 7 bases at V and 4 bases at J, with 14 bases between. CDR1 MNHEY and CDR2 SVGEGT come from the germline V gene. CDR3 protein: CASTFGSNGNTIYF. The CDR3 coding sequence is TGTGCCAGCACCTTCGGGAGTAACGGAAACACCATATATTTT.

On this clonotype: This may stem from a read error, because a much larger clone lies one nucleotide away. V and J are TRBV12-3 or TRBV12-4 and TRBJ2-2; D gene uncertain. The CDR3 length is 14 residues. The ends were cut back, 1 base at V and 10 bases at J, with 13 bases in the middle. The CDR3 DNA is TGTGCCAGCAGTTTAGTTTCCAAGGACGTGGAGCTGTTTTTT. Its translation is CASSLVSKDVELFF.

The chain carries TRBV20-1 and TRBJ2-1; the D is unclear. The CDR3 has 13 residues. The V and J ends lost 1 base and 4 bases respectively, with 8 bases between them. Germline V CDR1 and CDR2: DFQATT, SNEGSKA (reference sequence). The CDR3 region is CSARVGPYNEQFF. CDR3 nucleotide sequence: TGCAGTGCTAGAGTAGGACCTTACAATGAGCAGTTCTTC.

This clonotype was seen a few times. The genes are TRBV27 and TRBJ2-1; no clear D gene. Germline V gene data show CDR1 as MNHEY and CDR2 as SMNVEV (reference sequence). V was shortened by 4 bases and J by 4 bases, with 8 bases between the two germline ends. CDR3 length equals 13 residues. Here the CDR3 DNA reads TGTGCCAGCAGTTCCCTTTTGTACAATGAGCAGTTCTTC. It codes for CASSSLLYNEQFF.

In its sample, this clonotype is medium-sized (0.01 to 0.1%). The chain carries TRBV20-1 and TRBJ2-1, with 13 bases aligning to TRBD2. V trimming: 4 bases; J trimming: 9 bases; junction bases outside the gene matches: 6. The CDR3 totals 14 residues. Germline V gene sequence: CDR1 DFQATT, CDR2 SNEGSKA (reference sequence). The CDR3 spells CSAIGLAGATEQFF. In nucleotides, the CDR3 is TGCAGTGCTATAGGACTAGCGGGAGCCACTGAGCAGTTCTTC.

This clonotype is categorized as medium-sized (0.01 to 0.1%). The chain has TRBV20-1 and TRBJ2-3; TRBD2 is a possible D gene (6 bases). Between the trimmed V and J ends, which lost 1 base and 2 bases, there was a span of 13 bases. CDR3 size: 15 residues. Per the germline V gene, CDR1 is DFQATT and CDR2 is SNEGSKA (reference sequence). CDR3 region: CSARVGSGATDTQYF. The CDR3 bases are TGCAGTGCTAGAGTGGGCTCGGGAGCCACAGATACGCAGTATTTT.

The gene calls are TRBV7-3 and TRBJ2-5; possibly TRBD1 or TRBD2 for D (5 bases each). The V end lost 0 bases, the J end lost 7 bases, and 18 bases lay between the germline ends. The germline V gene encodes CDR1 SGHTA and CDR2 FQGTGA. The CDR3 extends over 16 amino acids. The CDR3 DNA follows: TGTGCCAGCAGCTTAACTGGGGCTAGCTCCAGTGCGACCCAGTACTTC. This encodes CASSLTGASSSATQYF. The full variable domain, in which reference TRBV7-3 and TRBJ2-5 provide the parts outside the CDR3, is GAGVSQTPSNKVTEKGKYVELRCDPISGHTALYWYRQSLGQGPEFLIYFQGTGAADDSGLPNDRFFAVRPEGSVSTLKIQRTERGDSAVYLCASSLTGASSSATQYFGPGTRLLVL.

By its share, this clonotype is medium-sized. The conserved final phenylalanine or tryptophan is absent from the CDR3, which likely points to a read error. The DNA is left out, because the CDR3 cannot be placed on it with certainty; the CDR3 is given as TCRdb lists it. The rearrangement joins TRBV28 to TRBJ2-7; the table calls TRBD1, which could not be checked here. CDR1 is MDHEN, CDR2 SYDVKM, per germline. The CDR3 is 9 amino acids in total, end residues counted. The CDR3 loop is CASSWGQGN.

By share of the sample, this clonotype is medium-sized. V and J are TRBV19 and TRBJ1-1, with a tentative D call TRBD1 (5 bases). This CDR3 spans 14 amino acids. Germline V gives CDR1 LNHDA, CDR2 SQIVND (reference sequence). Between the trimmed V and J ends, which lost 3 bases and 5 bases, there was a span of 13 bases. CDR3 amino acids: CASSIRQGGTEAFF. CDR3 in DNA: TGTGCCAGTAGTATCCGGCAGGGAGGGACTGAAGCTTTCTTT.

The table lists this clonotype with a few counts. This sequence joins TRBV6-2 or TRBV6-3 and TRBJ2-7, with 9 nucleotides matching TRBD2. There are 15 residues in the CDR3. CDR1 and CDR2 from the germline V gene are MNHEY and SVGEGT. J gave up 5 bases and V 0 bases, and 5 bases lay outside the gene matches. The CDR3 DNA sequence: TGTGCCAGCAGTTACTCGTCTAGCGGGGCGAACGAGCAGTACTTC. Its protein product is CASSYSSSGANEQYF.

With respect to this clonotype: The junction and the germline gene differ at one end; a read error may be behind it. This chain links TRBV5-1 with TRBJ2-7, with 10 bases aligning to TRBD2. Germline V CDR1 and CDR2: SGHRS, YFSETQ. The CDR3 has 15 amino acids. The CDR3 DNA reads TGTGCCAGCAGCGTAGCAGCGGGAGGGGTGAACGAGCAGTACTTC. It yields the protein CASSVAAGGVNEQYF.

This clonotype was counted between two and nine times. The chain is built from TRBV10-3 and TRBJ2-1; possible D gene TRBD2, 6 bases. V shed 7 bases and J shed 7 bases, with 14 bases lying between them. The CDR3 has 13 residues. The V gene's germline CDR1 is ENHRY and CDR2 SYGVKD. CDR3 in amino acids: CAITDRDSNEQFF. CDR3 sequence (DNA): TGTGCCATCACCGACCGGGACTCGAATGAGCAGTTCTTC.

Details on this clonotype: Being one base from a much bigger clone, this may be a read error. The chain carries TRBV19 and TRBJ1-2, with D hard to call. This CDR3 spans 13 amino acids. Trimming cost V 4 bases and J 5 bases, with 11 bases left between them. Per germline, CDR1 LNHDA and CDR2 SQIVND (reference sequence). The CDR3 region is CASSTQSGYGYTF. For the CDR3, the DNA is TGTGCCAGTAGTACCCAATCCGGGTATGGCTACACCTTC. Using reference TRBV19 and TRBJ1-2 for the parts outside the CDR3, the full variable domain is DGGITQSPKYLFRKEGQNVTLSCEQNLNHDAMYWYRQDPGQGLRLIYYSQIVNDFQKGDIAEGYSVSREKKESFPLTVTSAQKNPTAFYLCASSTQSGYGYTFGSGTRLTVV.

The chain recombines TRBV5-6 with TRBJ2-4; D unresolved. The CDR3 runs to 15 residues. V was cut by 4 bases and J by 2 bases, with 13 bases left in between. Germline assignment: CDR1 SGHDT and CDR2 YYEEEE. The CDR3 DNA follows: TGTGCCAGCAGCCCCCAAGGAGAGACCAAAAACATTCAGTACTTC. Encoded protein: CASSPQGETKNIQYF. The complete variable domain, with remaining parts taken from reference TRBV5-6 and TRBJ2-4, reads DAGVTQSPTHLIKTRGQQVTLRCSPKSGHDTVSWYQQALGQGPQFIFQYYEEEERQRGNFPDRFSGHQFPNYSSELNVNALLLGDSALYLCASSPQGETKNIQYFGAGTRLSVL.

By sample share, this clonotype is medium-sized. The chain's CDR3 is CASSPLAVNTGELFF. The DNA for the CDR3 is TGTGCCAGCAGTCCCCTAGCGGTTAACACCGGGGAGCTGTTTTTT. V is TRBV12-3 or TRBV12-4 and J is TRBJ2-2; 7 nucleotides match TRBD2. After removal of 5 bases from V and 2 bases from J, the junction contained 5 bases not matched to a gene. The CDR3 loop spans 15 amino acids.

The V call is TRBV5-1, the J call TRBJ1-4; TRBD1 is a possible D gene (5 bases). CDR3 length equals 14 residues. Germline CDR1 SGHRS, CDR2 YFSETQ. V was cut by 4 bases and J by 4 bases, with 11 bases left in between. The CDR3 loop reads CASSLGRSNEKLFF. For the CDR3, the DNA is TGCGCCAGCAGCCTGGGACGGAGTAATGAAAAACTGTTTTTT. Full variable domain (rest looked up from reference TRBV5-1 and TRBJ1-4): KAGVTQTPRYLIKTRGQQVTLSCSPISGHRSVSWYQQTPGQGLQFLFEYFSETQRNKGNFPGRFSGRQFSNSRSEMNVSTLELGDSALYLCASSLGRSNEKLFFGSGTQLSVL.

This chain joins TRBV6-5 and TRBJ2-2; a possible D gene is TRBD2 (6 bases). V was cut by 7 bases and J by 4 bases, with 19 bases left in between. This CDR3 has 16 residues. The germline V gene encodes CDR1 MNHEY and CDR2 SVGAGI. CDR3 sequence (DNA): TGTGCCAGCACCTCTTGGAGGGGCGGAAGCACCGGGGAGCTGTTTTTT. Translated: CASTSWRGGSTGELFF.

Details on this clonotype: A read error may explain this, as a much larger clone is one base away. The V call is TRBV18, the J call TRBJ2-2, with 9 nucleotides matching TRBD1. This CDR3 has 14 amino acids. Germline-derived CDR1 and CDR2 are KGHSH and LQKENI. CDR3 sequence (DNA): TGTGTCAGCTCACCACAGGGGGCGAACGGGGAGCTGTTTTTT. Translating gives CVSSPQGANGELFF. The entire variable domain, with the rest obtained from reference TRBV18 and TRBJ2-2, is as follows: NAGVMQNPRHLVRRRGQEARLRCSPMKGHSHVYWYRQLPEEGLKFMVYLQKENIIDESGMPKERFSAEFPKEGPSILRIQQVVRGDSAAYFCVSSPQGANGELFFGEGSRLTVL.

The chain links TRBV28 to TRBJ1-2, with D unclear. V lost 2 bases to trimming and J lost 8 bases, with 9 bases between them. The CDR3 extends over 12 amino acids. Germline V CDR1 and CDR2: MDHEN, SYDVKM. CDR3 nucleotide sequence: TGTGCCAGCAGTTTAAAGGGATCGGGCTACACCTTC. Its translation: CASSLKGSGYTF.

This clonotype has a handful of counts. The genes are TRBV28 and TRBJ1-3; unclear D gene. The CDR3 has 11 amino acids. V dropped 6 bases and J dropped 5 bases, with 5 bases sitting between them. CDR1 MDHEN and CDR2 SYDVKM come from the germline V gene. The CDR3 bases are TGTGCCAGCAGGGTCAGAAACACCATATATTTT. This translates into CASRVRNTIYF.

The chain joins TRBV7-9 to TRBJ1-4; tentative D call: TRBD1 (6 bases). This CDR3 has 14 residues. Germline CDR1 SEHNR, CDR2 FQNEAQ (reference sequence). V was clipped by 9 bases and J by 6 bases, with 17 bases between them. CDR3 protein: CARSPQGIDEKLFF. CDR3 nucleotides: TGTGCCAGGAGCCCACAGGGAATAGATGAAAAACTGTTTTTT.

This chain joins TRBV15 and TRBJ1-1; 8 positions match TRBD1. The germline V gene has CDR1 LNHNV and CDR2 YYDKDF (reference sequence). CDR3 length: 17 amino acids. J gave up 0 bases and V 1 base, and 7 bases lay outside the gene matches. CDR3 in amino acids: CATSRGQGLRLNTEAFF. In DNA form, the CDR3 reads TGTGCCACCAGCAGAGGACAGGGGTTGCGGCTGAACACTGAAGCTTTCTTT.

In its sample, this clonotype ranks as medium-sized. The chain links TRBV19 to TRBJ1-2, with 9 nucleotides matching TRBD1. J gave up 7 bases and V 9 bases, and 18 bases lay outside the gene matches. This CDR3 has 16 amino acids. Looked up from germline, CDR1 is LNHDA and CDR2 is SQIVND (reference sequence). The CDR3 protein is CASRQAGTGSGGGYTF. As DNA, the CDR3 is TGTGCCAGCCGACAAGCCGGGACAGGGTCGGGAGGTGGCTACACCTTC. The full variable domain, in which reference TRBV19 and TRBJ1-2 provide the parts outside the CDR3, is DGGITQSPKYLFRKEGQNVTLSCEQNLNHDAMYWYRQDPGQGLRLIYYSQIVNDFQKGDIAEGYSVSREKKESFPLTVTSAQKNPTAFYLCASRQAGTGSGGGYTFGSGTRLTVV.

The sample holds a few counts of this clonotype. The V and J genes are TRBV12-3 or TRBV12-4 and TRBJ2-7, with D perhaps given as TRBD1 or TRBD2 (5 bases each). This CDR3 spans 15 amino acids. V lost 5 bases and J 3 bases, leaving 17 bases between the germline ends. CDR3: CASSTSLWGNYEQYF. For the CDR3, the DNA is TGTGCCAGCAGTACTAGTTTGTGGGGGAACTACGAGCAGTACTTC.

J is TRBJ2-1 and V is TRBV28; 7 bases are a match to TRBD2. CDR3 length: 17 amino acids. Trimming took 5 bases from V and 5 from J; bases not matched to a gene: 15. CDR1 is MDHEN and CDR2 is SYDVKM in the germline V gene. The CDR3 DNA reads TGTGCCAGCAGTCCCACCTTCTCTAGCGGCTTAGACAATGAGCAGTTCTTC. It encodes CASSPTFSSGLDNEQFF.

J is TRBJ1-6 and V is TRBV4-1, with 9 bases that match TRBD1. V dropped 1 base and J dropped 7; count of bases not matched to a gene: 5. CDR3 length equals 16 residues. Germline V gene sequence: CDR1 MGHRA, CDR2 YSYEKL. The CDR3 nucleotides are TGCGCCAGCAGCCAAGGAGCCGGGACAGGGAATTCACCCCTCCACTTT. Translating it yields CASSQGAGTGNSPLHF.

The genes are TRBV24-1 and TRBJ2-1; D not certain. The CDR3 totals 14 residues. CDR1 KGHDR and CDR2 SFDVKD come from the germline V gene. The V end was cut by 2 bases, the J end by 3 bases, with 7 bases between. In DNA form, the CDR3 reads TGTGCCACCAGTGATTCGGCAGTCTACAATGAGCAGTTCTTC. Translated, it gives CATSDSAVYNEQFF.

By its share, this clonotype is medium-sized. The chain has TRBV25-1 and TRBJ2-7; maybe TRBD2 (7 bases). The CDR3 is 14 amino acids. V was shortened by 5 bases and J by 7 bases, with 18 bases between the two germline ends. Germline V gives CDR1 MGHDK, CDR2 SYGVNS. The CDR3 coding sequence is TGTGCCAGCAGTCCCCTGGGGGGGGCGGGGGAGCAGTACTTC. Translated, it gives CASSPLGGAGEQYF.